One sample yielded the 21 T cell receptor beta chains listed below, sequenced in a study of vaccination effects on CD4 cells after COVID-19. Their recognized antigens are unknown. Here immunoSEQ multiplex PCR was the method, and the copy in TCRdb shows in-frame clones only, minus some. The repertoire consists of 65,000 to 95,000 clones, with around 74% occurring once and the leading ten covering 0.85% to 1.3%. Ahead of sequencing, the ViraFEST assay grew antigen-specific CD4+ T cells using viral peptide pools. Culture lasted roughly 9 days before CD4+ T cell isolation. As their vaccination, participants received two doses of either BNT162b2 or mRNA-1273. Sequencing was performed on CD4+ T cells from PBMCs cultured with HCoV-OC43 spike peptides, taken after COVID-19 vaccination. Regarding subset: HCoV-OC43 spike overlapping peptide pool stimulation. The receptors stem from a human donor who received a COVID-19 vaccine.

The chain carries TRBV10-3 and TRBJ1-5, with 9 bases matching TRBD1. Germline V lookup: CDR1 ENHRY, CDR2 SYGVKD. V shed 8 bases and J 3 bases; nucleotides not matched to a gene: 5. The CDR3 covers 14 residues. CDR3 protein: CAISRDRDNQPQHF. DNA of the CDR3: TGTGCCATCTCCCGGGACAGGGACAATCAGCCCCAGCATTTT.

This clone was seen a handful of times. This chain links TRBV7-2 with TRBJ2-3, with a weak D call TRBD2 (5 bases). The CDR3 loop spans 13 amino acids. The V and J ends lost 5 bases and 13 bases respectively, with 19 bases between them. Per germline, CDR1 SGHTA and CDR2 FQGNSA. The CDR3 reads CASSIISVSGEYF. CDR3 in DNA: TGTGCCAGCAGCATTATTAGCGTTTCCGGGGAGTATTTT.

V gene TRBV5-1 combines with J gene TRBJ2-5; D not certain. This CDR3 is 14 amino acids long. Trimming removed 0 bases at V and 1 base at J, with 7 bases between. Germline V CDR1 and CDR2: SGHRS, YFSETQ. The CDR3 DNA reads as TGCGCCAGCAGCTTGGTTAGCACCCAAGAGACCCAGTACTTC. Its protein product is CASSLVSTQETQYF.

The chain employs TRBV7-2 and TRBJ2-3; 11 bases agree with TRBD2. Losses at the gene ends were 3 bases for V and 4 bases for J; bases not matched to a gene: 3. CDR3 length: 15 residues. Germline loops: CDR1 SGHTA, CDR2 FQGNSA. The CDR3 sequence is CASSFSGGAPDTQYF. The CDR3 nucleotides are TGTGCCAGCAGCTTTAGCGGGGGGGCCCCAGATACGCAGTATTTT. The complete variable domain, with remaining parts taken from reference TRBV7-2 and TRBJ2-3, reads GAGVSQSPSNKVTEKGKDVELRCDPISGHTALYWYRQSLGQGLEFLIYFQGNSAPDKSGLPSDRFSAERTGGSVSTLTIQRTQQEDSAVYLCASSFSGGAPDTQYFGPGTRLTVL.

The chain couples TRBV24-1 to TRBJ1-2; no clear D. The CDR3 covers 13 residues. The V and J ends lost 3 bases and 7 bases respectively, with 11 bases between them. From germline, CDR1 is KGHDR and CDR2 SFDVKD. CDR3 nucleotides: TGTGCCACCAGTGATACAAGCAGGCCTGGCTACACCTTC. Its translation: CATSDTSRPGYTF.

The chain couples TRBV30 to TRBJ1-5, with D tentatively TRBD1 (6 bases). V gave up 2 bases and J gave up 3 bases, with 14 bases separating them. Germline CDR1 is GTSNPN and CDR2 is SVGIG (reference sequence). There are 15 residues in the CDR3. The CDR3 bases are TGTGCCTGGAGTCGATCGGACAGAGACAATCAGCCCCAGCATTTT. This translates into CAWSRSDRDNQPQHF. The full variable domain, rest sourced from reference TRBV30 and TRBJ1-5, is SQTIHQWPATLVQPVGSPLSLECTVEGTSNPNLYWYRQAAGRGLQLLFYSVGIGQISSEVPQNLSASRPQDRQFILSSKKLLLSDSGFYLCAWSRSDRDNQPQHFGDGTRLSIL.

This chain joins TRBV5-5 and TRBJ1-1, with 8 bases that match TRBD1. Germline lookup yields CDR1 SGHKS and CDR2 YYEKEE (reference sequence). The V gene end was trimmed by 0 bases and the J gene end by 1 base; junction bases not matched to a gene: 2. The CDR3 extends over 15 amino acids. CDR3 amino acids: CASSLAGGTNTEAFF. The CDR3 bases are TGTGCCAGCAGCTTGGCAGGGGGCACGAACACTGAAGCTTTCTTT.

CDR3 coding DNA: TGTGCCAGCTCTCCAGACAGGTACAATGAGCAGTTCTTC. This gives the protein CASSPDRYNEQFF. The J gene is TRBJ2-1, the V gene TRBV18; D is possibly TRBD1 (6 bases). V was pared by 6 bases and J by 4 bases, with 10 bases between. This CDR3 spans 13 amino acids. From germline, CDR1 is KGHSH and CDR2 LQKENI.

The rearrangement links TRBV6-5 to TRBJ1-4; D unclear. The V end was cut by 8 bases, the J end by 6 bases, with 13 bases between. CDR1 is MNHEY and CDR2 is SVGAGI in the germline V gene. The CDR3 runs to 13 residues. In DNA form, the CDR3 reads TGTGCCAGCGGCCTGATAATTGATGAAAAACTGTTTTTT. It codes for CASGLIIDEKLFF.

V is TRBV23-1 and J is TRBJ1-1; D is ambiguous. TRBV23-1 is flagged as an ORF with uncertain function. V shed 1 base and J shed 7 bases, with 16 bases lying between them. This CDR3 is 15 amino acids long. CDR3 in amino acids: CASSQFGPRAIEAFF. CDR3 in DNA: TGCGCCAGCAGTCAATTTGGACCAAGGGCAATTGAAGCTTTCTTT.

V is TRBV27 and J is TRBJ2-7, with a possible D match to TRBD2 (5 bases). Germline assignment: CDR1 MNHEY and CDR2 SMNVEV (reference sequence). V lost 8 bases to trimming and J lost 1 base, with 12 bases between them. The CDR3 extends over 13 amino acids. Here the CDR3 reads CASGSTRSYEQYV. Written as DNA, the CDR3 is TGTGCCAGCGGATCCACTAGATCCTACGAGCAGTACGTC.

The rearrangement uses TRBV6-6 and TRBJ2-2; no clear D. This CDR3 is built from 14 residues. Trimming took 4 bases from V and 0 from J, leaving 6 bases between them. Germline CDR1 reads MNHNY; CDR2 reads SVGAGI (reference sequence). The CDR3 DNA follows: TGTGCCAGCAGTTGGACGGCGAACACCGGGGAGCTGTTTTTT. Translation: CASSWTANTGELFF.

The chain links TRBV6-2 or TRBV6-3 to TRBJ1-5; D not certain. The germline CDR1 and CDR2 sequences are MNHEY and SVGEGT. The CDR3 extends over 12 amino acids. V was shortened by 6 bases and J by 9 bases, with 12 bases between the two germline ends. The CDR3 reads CASSGPRRPQHF. DNA of the CDR3: TGTGCCAGCAGCGGACCGCGCCGGCCCCAGCATTTT.

The chain has TRBV19 and TRBJ1-5; unclear D gene. The germline V and J ends were trimmed by 3 bases and 0 bases, with 9 bases remaining between them. This CDR3 comprises 15 residues. Germline V gene lookup returns CDR1 LNHDA and CDR2 SQIVND (reference sequence). The CDR3, as DNA: TGTGCCAGTAGTATTTATGTTTATAGCAATCAGCCCCAGCATTTT. This sequence encodes CASSIYVYSNQPQHF.

The chain is built from TRBV9 and TRBJ1-2; D is uncertain. The CDR3 has 14 residues. The V gene lost 0 bases and the J gene lost 4 bases, with 10 bases spanning the gap. The germline V gene has CDR1 SGDLS and CDR2 YYNGEE. CDR3 residues: CASSVDRGGYGYTF. CDR3 nucleotides: TGTGCCAGCAGCGTAGATCGCGGAGGCTATGGCTACACCTTC. Full variable domain (rest looked up from reference TRBV9 and TRBJ1-2): DSGVTQTPKHLITATGQRVTLRCSPRSGDLSVYWYQQSLDQGLQFLIQYYNGEERAKGNILERFSAQQFPDLHSELNLSSLELGDSALYFCASSVDRGGYGYTFGSGTRLTVV.

The chain combines TRBV7-7 with TRBJ2-1; D is possibly TRBD2 (6 bases). There are 14 residues in the CDR3. The V gene's germline CDR1 is SSHAT and CDR2 FNYEAQ (reference sequence). V was trimmed by 5 bases and J by 10 bases, leaving 18 bases between them. In DNA, the CDR3 is TGTGCCAGCAGCCCATTGCGGGGCCTGGGAGAGCAGTTCTTC. Amino acid sequence: CASSPLRGLGEQFF.

This clone was found a few times. This rearrangement joins TRBV19 to TRBJ1-5, with 10 bases lining up with TRBD1. The germline V gene encodes CDR1 LNHDA and CDR2 SQIVND (reference sequence). V shed 7 bases and J 7 bases; nucleotides not matched to a gene: 10. This CDR3 contains 15 residues. CDR3 bases: TGTGCCAGTACCGGAACCGGGACAGGGGAGCAGCCCCAGCATTTT. Amino acid sequence: CASTGTGTGEQPQHF.

This sequence joins TRBV5-6 and TRBJ1-3; 7 nucleotides align to TRBD1. Germline assignment: CDR1 SGHDT and CDR2 YYEEEE. The J segment lost 5 bases and the V segment lost 2 bases, leaving 7 bases of the junction unmatched. CDR3 length: 15 residues. CDR3 residues: CASSFLDRDRNTIYF. The CDR3, as DNA: TGTGCCAGCAGCTTCCTTGACAGGGATAGAAACACCATATATTTT.

V is TRBV2 and J is TRBJ2-1; 12 nucleotides match TRBD2. Germline lookup yields CDR1 SNHLY and CDR2 FYNNEI. The CDR3 consists of 15 residues. With 6 bases clipped from V and 0 bases from J, the junction kept 0 bases outside the gene matches. The CDR3 DNA reads TGTGCCAGCAGACTAGCGGGGGGCTCCTACAATGAGCAGTTCTTC. Protein product: CASRLAGGSYNEQFF.

The CDR3 here is CATSDGLAGGLEQFF. CDR3 coding DNA: TGTGCCACCAGTGATGGCCTAGCGGGGGGCCTGGAGCAGTTCTTC. V and J are TRBV24-1 and TRBJ2-1, with 11 bases lining up with TRBD2. The junction had 7 bases not matched to a gene; V was cut back by 3 bases and J by 10 bases. This CDR3 spans 15 amino acids. In germline, CDR1 is KGHDR, CDR2 SFDVKD.

This clone has only a few counts. This chain links TRBV6-2 or TRBV6-3 with TRBJ1-2, with D maybe TRBD1 (5 bases). V was shortened by 4 bases and J by 8 bases, with 17 bases between the two germline ends. This CDR3 has 14 residues. The germline V gene has CDR1 MNHEY and CDR2 SVGEGT. The CDR3 here is CASSSFGRDRGYTF. The CDR3 DNA reads TGTGCCAGCAGTTCGTTTGGCAGGGACCGCGGCTACACCTTC.